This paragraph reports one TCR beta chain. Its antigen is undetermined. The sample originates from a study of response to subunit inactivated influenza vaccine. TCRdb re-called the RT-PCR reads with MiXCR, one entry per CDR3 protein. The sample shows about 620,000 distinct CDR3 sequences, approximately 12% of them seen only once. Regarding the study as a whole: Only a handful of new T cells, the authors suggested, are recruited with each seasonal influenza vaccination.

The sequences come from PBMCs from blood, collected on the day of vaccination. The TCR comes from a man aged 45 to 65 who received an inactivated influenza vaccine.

For the CDR3, the DNA is TGTGCCAGCAGCTTAGCGGGGAACAGGGTTGGAAACACCATATATTTT. Encoded protein: CASSLAGNRVGNTIYF. V and J are TRBV7-8 and TRBJ1-3, with a weak D call TRBD1 (6 bases). V lost 0 bases and J 3 bases, leaving 12 bases between the germline ends. Germline V gene data show CDR1 as SGHVS and CDR2 as FQNEAQ. The CDR3 runs to 16 residues.